This T cell receptor beta chain emerged from a study of shared T cell receptors in the human thymus. The V gene end was trimmed by 2 bases and the J gene end by 4 bases; junction bases not matched to a gene: 5. CDR3 length equals 14 residues. The germline V gene has CDR1 MNHEY and CDR2 SMNVEV (reference sequence). The table came from immunoSEQ multiplex PCR; TCRdb's copy has only in-frame clones and leaves some out. Among about 610,000 clones listed, approximately 87% were seen once. The same sample was also used in a study of human thymus T cells. That source notes: Having corrective surgery for congenital heart defects, healthy Finnish infants were the ones who donated. It was from resections taken during corrective heart surgery that the thymus tissue came. Thymic repertoires from unrelated individuals overlapped highly, related research reported.

The chain employs TRBV27 and TRBJ2-7, with 7 nucleotides matching TRBD1. The sequencing sample was made of thymocytes. The TCR sequence derives from a boy under three years old with a congenital heart defect. The chain's CDR3 is CASSLEGQRYEQYF. CDR3 in DNA: TGTGCCAGCAGTTTAGAGGGACAGAGGTACGAGCAGTACTTC.